This T cell receptor (beta chain) was captured by sequencing in a study of response to subunit inactivated influenza vaccine. The table lists this clonotype with a count of one. TCRdb processed the RT-PCR reads anew with MiXCR; each CDR3 protein has one entry. Of 700,000 to 800,000 distinct CDR3 sequences detected, less than 20% appear once; the ten largest clones hold about a tenth. The sequence was obtained from a man in his fifties who received an inactivated influenza vaccine. The specimen was PBMCs from blood, collected more than 4 days after vaccination.

The CDR3, as DNA: TGCGCCAGCAGCCAGCCCAAAGGGACTAGCGGGAAAGAGACCCAGTACTTC. As protein: CASSQPKGTSGKETQYF. This chain connects TRBV4-1 to TRBJ2-5; 13 bases are a match to TRBD2. CDR1 and CDR2 (germline): MGHRA, YSYEKL. This CDR3 has 17 residues. V shed 3 bases and J 3 bases; nucleotides not matched to a gene: 7.